The text below deals with one T cell receptor beta chain. The germline gives CDR1 MNHNY, CDR2 SVGAGI (reference sequence). V lost 8 bases, J lost 4 bases, and 24 bases lay in between. This CDR3 region has 17 residues. The repertoire was sequenced with immunoSEQ multiplex PCR; TCRdb's copy has only in-frame clones and lacks some. Found here are about 100,000 clones, over 65% of them singletons; the top ten hold 26%. This entry is derived from a study of blood T cell repertoires in COVID-19. Source material: peripheral blood. The sequence was obtained from a man in his 60s with acute or convalescent COVID-19. The chain employs TRBV6-6 and TRBJ2-1; the D gene is possibly TRBD1 (5 bases). The CDR3 reads CASRPALQGVSYNEQFF. The DNA for the CDR3 is TGTGCCAGCCGTCCCGCCCTTCAGGGTGTGTCGTACAATGAGCAGTTCTTC.